The next 23 T cell receptor beta chains were all read from a single sample in a study of blood T cells in healthy people across ages. A second roughly 7 to 11 cycle PCR used barcoded and J-beta primers. TCRdb redid the calling of the 5' RACE reads with MiXCR, one entry per CDR3 protein. The sample yields about 720,000 distinct CDR3 sequences, 22% seen once. Sequencing was done on a sample of blood. Every receptor here comes from a man aged 65 to 79 in good health.

The genes are TRBV6-5 and TRBJ2-3; D not resolved. The CDR3 loop spans 15 amino acids. Per germline, CDR1 MNHEY and CDR2 SVGAGI. Trimming removed 4 bases from V and 0 bases from J, with 11 bases in between. CDR3: CASSSFRPSTDTQYF. CDR3 bases: TGTGCCAGCAGTTCTTTCCGCCCGAGCACAGATACGCAGTATTTT.

J is TRBJ2-1 and V is TRBV19; D unclear. The J call may be in error: the DNA end matches TRBJ2-5 better. The CDR3 is 15 amino acids. CDR1 LNHDA and CDR2 SQIVND come from the germline V gene (reference sequence). CDR3 region: CASSYTAGIMETQYF. CDR3 nucleotides: TGTGCCAGTAGTTATACGGCAGGTATTATGGAGACCCAGTACTTC.

This clonotype was recorded a few times. The chain has TRBV18 and TRBJ2-6, with no clear D. Trimming cost V 3 bases and J 2 bases, with 5 bases left between them. This CDR3 spans 14 amino acids. CDR1 is KGHSH, CDR2 LQKENI, per germline. CDR3 sequence: CASSPPAGANVLTF. In DNA, the CDR3 is TGTGCCAGCTCACCCCCGGCTGGGGCCAACGTCCTGACTTTC.

This clonotype was seen a few times. The chain carries TRBV28 and TRBJ1-5, with D hard to call. Germline assignment: CDR1 MDHEN and CDR2 SYDVKM. CDR3 length equals 14 residues. Deletions cut 4 bases from V and 1 base from J, with 8 bases between. The CDR3 DNA is TGTGCCAGCAGTTCGGGCACCAGCAATCAGCCCCAGCATTTT. Protein product: CASSSGTSNQPQHF.

The CDR3 DNA follows: TGTGCCGGCACCCCACAGGGGGAAGGCAAAAACATTCAGTACTTC. This sequence encodes CAGTPQGEGKNIQYF. J is TRBJ2-4 and V is TRBV27; TRBD1 matches 8 bases. Germline V lookup: CDR1 MNHEY, CDR2 SMNVEV (reference sequence). The V gene end was trimmed by 11 bases and the J gene end by 3 bases; junction bases not matched to a gene: 12. This CDR3 has 15 amino acids.

The CDR3 here is CASMGSAYEQYF. The CDR3 DNA is TGTGCCAGCATGGGGTCTGCGTACGAGCAGTACTTC. The chain recombines TRBV2 with TRBJ2-7, with unresolved D. The CDR3 is 12 residues long. V gave up 7 bases and J gave up 4 bases, with 11 bases separating them. The V gene's germline CDR1 is SNHLY and CDR2 FYNNEI. Variable domain in full (rest from reference TRBV2 and TRBJ2-7): EPEVTQTPSHQVTQMGQEVILRCVPISNHLYFYWYRQILGQKVEFLVSFYNNEISEKSEIFDDQFSVERPDGSNFTLKIRSTKLEDSAMYFCASMGSAYEQYFGPGTRLTVT.

This clonotype was seen repeatedly, ten times or more. The chain has TRBV28 and TRBJ2-3; a possible D gene is TRBD2 (5 bases). The CDR3 loop spans 14 amino acids. The germline V gene encodes CDR1 MDHEN and CDR2 SYDVKM. The germline V and J ends were trimmed by 5 bases and 4 bases, with 13 bases remaining between them. The CDR3 nucleotides read TGTGCCAGCAGTCCCCCGGACGGGGCAGATACGCAGTATTTT. Translation: CASSPPDGADTQYF.

The V gene is TRBV6-5, the J gene TRBJ1-1; 11 bases are shared with TRBD1. CDR3 size: 14 residues. Germline V gene sequence: CDR1 MNHEY, CDR2 SVGAGI. Trimming took 4 bases from V and 10 from J; bases not matched to a gene: 8. The CDR3 spells CASSWGQGGSRAFF. In nucleotides, the CDR3 is TGTGCCAGCAGTTGGGGACAGGGGGGGTCTCGAGCTTTCTTT.

This clonotype showed up many times. The genes are TRBV5-1 and TRBJ2-5; D may be TRBD1 (5 bases). Trimming pared 4 bases from V and 2 bases from J, leaving 9 bases between. The CDR3 covers 13 residues. CDR1 SGHRS and CDR2 YFSETQ come from the germline V gene. CDR3: CASSLSGQETQYF. Here the CDR3 DNA reads TGCGCCAGCAGCCTATCAGGGCAAGAGACCCAGTACTTC.

This clonotype came up a few times. V usage is TRBV7-2 and J usage is TRBJ2-3; no clear D. With 5 bases removed from V and 3 bases from J, the gap between germline ends came to 21 bases. Germline loops: CDR1 SGHTA, CDR2 FQGNSA. There are 17 residues in the CDR3. The CDR3 spells CASSRRAITSGTDTQYF. The CDR3 coding sequence is TGTGCCAGCAGCAGAAGGGCCATCACGTCGGGTACAGATACGCAGTATTTT. The whole variable domain, remainder taken from reference TRBV7-2 and TRBJ2-3, is GAGVSQSPSNKVTEKGKDVELRCDPISGHTALYWYRQSLGQGLEFLIYFQGNSAPDKSGLPSDRFSAERTGGSVSTLTIQRTQQEDSAVYLCASSRRAITSGTDTQYFGPGTRLTVL.

Here the CDR3 DNA reads TGCAGCGTTCGGGGGGGCACAGATACGCAGTATTTT. This codes for CSVRGGTDTQYF. The V call is TRBV29-1, the J call TRBJ2-3, with TRBD2 identical over 7 bases. This CDR3 region has 12 residues. The germline CDR1 and CDR2 sequences are SQVTM and ANQGSEA. V trimming: 5 bases; J trimming: 1 base; junction bases outside the gene matches: 0.

The DNA of the CDR3 is TGTGCCAGCAGCCTCACAAGACAAGGTACGGGAAACACCATATATTTT. Translated: CASSLTRQGTGNTIYF. This sequence joins TRBV7-2 and TRBJ1-3; D is unresolved. The CDR3 is made up of 16 amino acids. With 5 bases removed from V and 4 bases from J, the gap between germline ends came to 18 bases. CDR1 is SGHTA and CDR2 is FQGNSA in the germline V gene. The full variable domain, rest sourced from reference TRBV7-2 and TRBJ1-3, is GAGVSQSPSNKVTEKGKDVELRCDPISGHTALYWYRQSLGQGLEFLIYFQGNSAPDKSGLPSDRFSAERTGGSVSTLTIQRTQQEDSAVYLCASSLTRQGTGNTIYFGEGSWLTVV.

This clonotype was seen only a few times. The rearrangement links TRBV7-9 to TRBJ1-2; D is ambiguous. Germline lookup yields CDR1 SEHNR and CDR2 FQNEAQ (reference sequence). This CDR3 comprises 13 residues. V lost 5 bases, J lost 4 bases, and 11 bases lay in between. In DNA form, the CDR3 reads TGTGCCAGCAGCCCCGCGGGGATCTATGGCTACACCTTC. Translating gives CASSPAGIYGYTF.

The rearrangement links TRBV5-1 to TRBJ2-5; weak D call: TRBD2 (5 bases). Germline CDR1 SGHRS, CDR2 YFSETQ. The CDR3 has 15 amino acids. Trimming took 0 bases from V and 4 from J, leaving 13 bases between them. The CDR3 is CASSLASVASETQYF. For the CDR3, the DNA is TGCGCCAGCAGCTTGGCCAGTGTAGCGTCAGAGACCCAGTACTTC.

This clonotype was counted only a few times. V is TRBV5-6 and J is TRBJ2-2; D is ambiguous. Germline-derived CDR1 and CDR2 are SGHDT and YYEEEE. Between the trimmed V and J ends, which lost 2 bases and 4 bases, there was a span of 9 bases. The CDR3 sequence is 14 residues long. The DNA of the CDR3 is TGTGCCAGCAGCTTAAGAATGCTCACCGGGGAGCTGTTTTTT. Residues: CASSLRMLTGELFF.

The V and J genes are TRBV12-3 or TRBV12-4 and TRBJ2-3, with a weak D call TRBD2 (5 bases). V gave up 6 bases and J gave up 2 bases, with 18 bases separating them. The CDR3 loop spans 16 amino acids. CDR3 region: CASRPAGRGDTDTQYF. CDR3 in DNA: TGTGCCAGCAGACCTGCAGGCCGGGGAGACACAGATACGCAGTATTTT.

The chain carries TRBV27 and TRBJ2-2; D is unclear. This CDR3 region has 14 residues. Germline assignment: CDR1 MNHEY and CDR2 SMNVEV (reference sequence). The V end lost 4 bases, the J end lost 4 bases, and 10 bases lay between the germline ends. In DNA, the CDR3 is TGTGCCAGCAGTTGGGGAACCCTCACCGGGGAGCTGTTTTTT. Translation gives CASSWGTLTGELFF.

This clonotype has just a few counts. The V gene is TRBV7-9, the J gene TRBJ1-1; D might be TRBD1 (5 bases). V was trimmed by 6 bases and J by 0 bases, leaving 11 bases between them. CDR1 and CDR2 (germline): SEHNR, FQNEAQ (reference sequence). The CDR3 has 14 amino acids. The CDR3 bases are TGTGCCAGCAGAAGGACGGGACTGAACACTGAAGCTTTCTTT. It codes for CASRRTGLNTEAFF.

This clonotype was detected once. The genes are TRBV7-2 and TRBJ1-1, with D hard to call. V was shortened by 1 base and J by 7 bases, with 10 bases between the two germline ends. Germline loops: CDR1 SGHTA, CDR2 FQGNSA. The CDR3 covers 13 residues. The CDR3 reads CASSLVRDIEAFF. The CDR3 DNA reads TGTGCCAGCAGCTTAGTCAGAGACATTGAAGCTTTCTTT.

This clonotype has just a few counts. The V call is TRBV2, the J call TRBJ2-1; 9 bases agree with TRBD1. CDR1 SNHLY and CDR2 FYNNEI come from the germline V gene. There are 15 residues in the CDR3. V was pared by 6 bases and J by 8 bases, with 11 bases of the junction left unmatched. The CDR3 nucleotides read TGTGCCAGCAGCCCCGGGACAGGGTTTCAGGATGAGCAGTTCTTC. This codes for CASSPGTGFQDEQFF.

This clonotype was seen only a few times. The rearrangement joins TRBV3-1 to TRBJ1-2; TRBD1 matches 9 bases. The CDR3 consists of 16 residues. V was pared by 1 base and J by 6 bases, with 9 bases of the junction left unmatched. Looked up from germline, CDR1 is LGHDT and CDR2 is YNNKEL (reference sequence). The CDR3 protein is CASSQAGADRGNGYTF. As DNA, the CDR3 is TGTGCCAGCAGCCAAGCTGGAGCCGACAGGGGGAATGGCTACACCTTC. The full variable domain, its missing parts supplied by reference TRBV3-1 and TRBJ1-2, is DTAVSQTPKYLVTQMGNDKSIKCEQNLGHDTMYWYKQDSKKFLKIMFSYNNKELIINETVPNRFSPKSPDKAHLNLHINSLELGDSAVYFCASSQAGADRGNGYTFGSGTRLTVV.

The chain is built from TRBV11-2 and TRBJ2-3; D may be TRBD2 (6 bases). Germline V gene data show CDR1 as SGHAT and CDR2 as FQNNGV. V was cut by 5 bases and J by 7 bases, with 16 bases left in between. The CDR3 contains 14 residues. The CDR3 coding sequence is TGTGCCAGCAGCCCCGACGGGGGAGGAAATACGCAGTATTTT. It is translated as CASSPDGGGNTQYF.

The chain carries TRBV7-9 and TRBJ1-2, with 7 bases identical to TRBD1. Germline-derived CDR1 and CDR2 are SEHNR and FQNEAQ (reference sequence). The V and J ends lost 8 bases and 4 bases, in that order; junction bases with no gene match: 10. This CDR3 is built from 14 residues. CDR3 nucleotide sequence: TGTGCCAGCGGCCCAAGACAGGGAGGCTATGGCTACACCTTC. Its protein is CASGPRQGGYGYTF. The variable domain in full, completed from reference TRBV7-9 and TRBJ1-2, reads DTGVSQNPRHKITKRGQNVTFRCDPISEHNRLYWYRQTLGQGPEFLTYFQNEAQLEKSRLLSDRFSAERPKGSFSTLEIQRTEQGDSAMYLCASGPRQGGYGYTFGSGTRLTVV.